The source of this TCR beta chain is a study of cytotoxic CD8 clonotypes in ibrutinib-treated CLL. As for the study in general: The cohort had around 10 relapsed/refractory and some 14 treatment-naive patients, 17 to 18 IGHV unmutated.

V lost 6 bases to trimming and J lost 3 bases, with 14 bases between them. The germline CDR1 and CDR2 sequences are ENHRY and SYGVKD. This CDR3 is built from 14 residues. Study results and caveats: The study found baseline clonality above age-matched healthy donors, tracking circulating CD8+ T-cell counts.

This clone was counted a few times. Its antigen remains unidentified. Sequenced by immunoSEQ multiplex PCR; TCRdb stores in-frame clones only, minus some. The sample lists 150,000 to 200,000 clones; over 75% were seen once. The source material was PBMCs, sampled at disease progression, from a patient treated with ibrutinib. The genes are TRBV10-3 and TRBJ1-1, with D hard to call. The origin of this receptor is a human donor with chronic lymphocytic leukemia. The CDR3, as DNA: TGTGCCATCAGCGCCTTGGAGGGATACACTGAAGCTTTCTTT. Protein sequence: CAISALEGYTEAFF.